This TCR beta chain was found in a study of OX40 agonist ivuxolimab in advanced cancers. Overall study context: Patients receiving dose escalation had hepatocellular carcinoma, melanoma, renal cell or head and neck cancer. Checkpoint inhibitors had been given previously to approximately 41% of patients. One patient with hepatocellular carcinoma and two with cutaneous melanoma, three in all, had partial responses. Study-wide points: More expanded clones were seen, on average, in CD8+ T cells than in CD4+.

The germline gives CDR1 SSHAT, CDR2 FNYEAQ (reference sequence). CDR3 length equals 16 residues. Only in-frame clones appear in the TCRdb table, and some are missing; sequencing was by immunoSEQ multiplex PCR. The sample holds about 120,000 clones, 80% to 90% seen once. To note about this clone: What it recognizes is unknown. The junction shows a germline mismatch at one end, possibly a read error.

This rearrangement joins TRBV7-7 to TRBJ2-2; D ambiguous. This specimen consisted of CD4+ or CD8+ T cells sorted from blood, obtained in a trial of the OX40 agonist ivuxolimab. This TCR was sampled from an adult with an advanced solid tumor such as melanoma, head and neck, liver or kidney cancer. CDR3 sequence: CASSLAVGRNTGELFF. CDR3 coding DNA: TGTGCTAGCAGCTTAGCAGTTGGGCGGAACACCGGGGAGCTGTTTTTT. Looking up the rest from reference TRBV7-7 and TRBJ2-2 gives the full variable domain: GAGVSQSPRYKVTKRGQDVTLRCDPISSHATLYWYQQALGQGPEFLTYFNYEAQPDKSGLPSDRFSAERPEGSISTLTIQRTEQRDSAMYRCASSLAVGRNTGELFFGEGSRLTVL.